This entry describes one T cell receptor (beta chain). Its antigen remains unknown. In the PCR, 60 Vbeta and 13 Jbeta primers were used. Measured with immunoSEQ multiplex PCR; TCRdb has only the in-frame clones, and not every one. This repertoire includes under 100,000 clones. This sample was taken from a study of cytomegalovirus exposure and HLA in healthy donors. Turning to the study itself: Early released data comprised 80 million or so unique TCRs from HLA-typed donors. Study results and caveats: Serostatus for CMV was the only available immune exposure information. A later examination showed that TCR association rates differed by HLA locus, with DRB1 most and HLA-C fewest.

Per the germline V gene, CDR1 is SGDLS and CDR2 is YYNGEE. This CDR3 contains 14 residues. V shed 4 bases, J shed 8 bases, and the junction held 9 bases outside the gene matches. This receptor was obtained from a man younger than 45 in good health and CMV-seronegative. The chain joins TRBV9 to TRBJ2-1; 7 nucleotides line up with TRBD2. Sequencing was performed on PBMCs. Here the CDR3 DNA reads TGTGCCAGCAGCACAAGAGGGAGGGTCCATGAGCAGTTCTTC. It is translated as CASSTRGRVHEQFF.